The 20 T cell receptor beta chains given below trace back to one sample, sequenced in a study of cytomegalovirus exposure and HLA in healthy donors (dated by TCRdb to the late 2010s). Libraries were built with the immunoSEQ multiplex PCR assay. What TCRdb holds here is the immuneACCESS table cut down to in-frame rearrangements. Part of the clones is not present; checked against another copy, under half of the missing clones reflect an unresolved V gene, and the others are unexplained. Here the sample has around 250,000 clones; roughly 90% occur a single time. The ten largest clones take up 0.37% of the sample. Sequencing was done on a sample of PBMCs. Source of these receptors: a woman between 18 and 29 years old in good health and CMV-seronegative.

The gene calls are TRBV9 and TRBJ2-1; possible D gene TRBD1, 5 bases. The CDR3 is 21 residues long. CDR1 SGDLS and CDR2 YYNGEE come from the germline V gene. Trimming removed 0 bases from V and 8 bases from J, with 33 bases in between. The CDR3 DNA is TGTGCCAGCAGCGTAGAGGGGCGAGGAGTCATGGTGTCAGGTCCTTCCCATGAGCAGTTCTTC. Its translation is CASSVEGRGVMVSGPSHEQFF.

Concerning this clone itself: The same CDR3 arises from other DNA sequences in this sample as well. The CDR3 loop reads CASSLGGSNQPQHF. CDR3 DNA: TGTGCCAGCAGCTTGGGAGGAAGCAATCAGCCCCAGCATTTT. V and J are TRBV5-6 and TRBJ1-5, with D unresolved. Germline CDR1 is SGHDT and CDR2 is YYEEEE. Trimming removed 0 bases at V and 1 base at J, with 5 bases between. CDR3 length equals 14 residues.

The chain joins TRBV18 to TRBJ2-7; TRBD1 matches at 11 bases. Germline V gene sequence: CDR1 KGHSH, CDR2 LQKENI. With 5 bases clipped from V and 7 bases from J, the junction kept 7 bases outside the gene matches. This CDR3 is built from 14 residues. In nucleotides, the CDR3 is TGTGCCAGCTCATCGGACAGGGGGCTGGGGGAGCAGTACTTC. It codes for CASSSDRGLGEQYF.

The rearrangement links TRBV27 to TRBJ1-1, with 7 bases aligning to TRBD1. The CDR3 has 13 residues. Germline CDR1 MNHEY, CDR2 SMNVEV (reference sequence). V trimming: 8 bases; J trimming: 6 bases; junction bases outside the gene matches: 9. The DNA of the CDR3 is TGTGCCAGCGGGTGGACAGGACTCGCTGAAGCTTTCTTT. It translates to CASGWTGLAEAFF.

The chain carries TRBV4-1 and TRBJ2-3; D might be TRBD2 (5 bases). The CDR3 extends over 17 amino acids. V was trimmed by 1 base and J by 1 base, leaving 15 bases between them. The germline V gene encodes CDR1 MGHRA and CDR2 YSYEKL. The CDR3 nucleotides are TGCGCCAGCAGCCAAGTTCTAGCCCTGCCTGGCACAGATACGCAGTATTTT. This codes for CASSQVLALPGTDTQYF.

This rearrangement joins TRBV28 to TRBJ2-7; the match to TRBD1 covers 8 bases. The V and J ends lost 5 bases and 3 bases, in that order; junction bases with no gene match: 3. This CDR3 has 13 residues. Germline V lookup: CDR1 MDHEN, CDR2 SYDVKM. CDR3 nucleotides: TGTGCCAGCAGTCCAGGACAGGGCTACGAGCAGTACGTC. Translating it yields CASSPGQGYEQYV.

The CDR3 sequence: CASSEAFGQSNEKLFF. The CDR3 nucleotides read TGTGCCAGCAGTGAAGCTTTTGGGCAGTCCAATGAAAAACTGTTTTTT. This sequence joins TRBV6-1 and TRBJ1-4; the D is unclear. The CDR3 spans 16 residues. Trimming took 0 bases from V and 5 from J, leaving 13 bases between them. Germline CDR1 and CDR2: MNHNS and SASEGT.

J is TRBJ1-5 and V is TRBV7-2; 10 bases line up with TRBD1. The CDR3 sequence is 16 residues long. V shed 2 bases, J shed 2 bases, and the junction held 3 bases outside the gene matches. Per germline, CDR1 SGHTA and CDR2 FQGNSA. CDR3 sequence reads: CASSLSGTGGNQPQHF. The CDR3 nucleotides read TGTGCCAGCAGCTTATCTGGGACAGGGGGCAATCAGCCCCAGCATTTT.

The chain is built from TRBV27 and TRBJ1-1; D uncertain. Germline CDR1 and CDR2: MNHEY and SMNVEV (reference sequence). This CDR3 has 14 residues. V was pared by 2 bases and J by 1 base, with 8 bases between. The CDR3 reads CASSLPGANTEAFF. The CDR3 DNA follows: TGTGCCAGCAGTTTACCGGGAGCGAACACTGAAGCTTTCTTT.

The V and J genes are TRBV5-6 and TRBJ1-2, with a weak D call TRBD1 (6 bases). The CDR3 is 15 amino acids. Per germline, CDR1 SGHDT and CDR2 YYEEEE. The germline V and J ends were trimmed by 5 bases and 1 base, with 15 bases remaining between them. In DNA form, the CDR3 reads TGTGCCAGCAGTTCCACGGACAGCTATAACTATGGCTACACCTTC. Its translation is CASSSTDSYNYGYTF.

V usage is TRBV15 and J usage is TRBJ2-3; the match to TRBD2 covers 9 bases. The CDR3 runs to 17 residues. V lost 0 bases, J lost 0 bases, and 4 bases stayed unmatched. Looked up from germline, CDR1 is LNHNV and CDR2 is YYDKDF (reference sequence). In DNA form, the CDR3 reads TGTGCCACCAGCAGAGATTGGCTAGCGGGGAGCACAGATACGCAGTATTTT. It yields the protein CATSRDWLAGSTDTQYF.

This chain connects TRBV2 to TRBJ1-1; D uncertain. This CDR3 region has 15 residues. The germline CDR1 and CDR2 sequences are SNHLY and FYNNEI. Trimming stripped 1 base from V and 1 base from J, with 10 bases between. The CDR3 DNA reads as TGTGCCAGCAGTGAAGAGGGAGAGGGGAACACTGAAGCTTTCTTT. The encoded protein is CASSEEGEGNTEAFF.

This chain links TRBV28 with TRBJ1-1, with a weak D call TRBD1 (6 bases). From germline, CDR1 is MDHEN and CDR2 SYDVKM. With 6 bases removed from V and 4 bases from J, the gap between germline ends came to 9 bases. CDR3 length: 12 residues. The CDR3 spells CASRQGFTEAFF. CDR3 coding DNA: TGTGCCAGCAGACAGGGTTTCACTGAAGCTTTCTTT.

In the case of this clone: Other DNA sequences of this sample code for an identical CDR3. The J gene is TRBJ1-1, the V gene TRBV19; D is ambiguous. V was trimmed by 3 bases and J by 1 base, leaving 6 bases between them. The CDR3 has 13 residues. Germline assignment: CDR1 LNHDA and CDR2 SQIVND (reference sequence). CDR3 protein: CASSIGGNTEAFF. In DNA, the CDR3 is TGTGCCAGTAGTATTGGCGGGAACACTGAAGCTTTCTTT.

CDR3: CASSVIGGGNQPQHF. CDR3 nucleotides: TGTGCCAGCAGTGTCATCGGGGGAGGCAATCAGCCCCAGCATTTT. The chain links TRBV2 to TRBJ1-5, with D possibly matching TRBD1 (5 bases). Trimming took 4 bases from V and 2 from J, leaving 12 bases between them. CDR1 and CDR2 (germline): SNHLY, FYNNEI. This CDR3 spans 15 amino acids.

This rearrangement joins TRBV5-1 to TRBJ2-1; weak D call: TRBD2 (6 bases). This CDR3 has 17 amino acids. Trimming left V 0 bases short and J 8 bases short, with 21 bases between. CDR1 and CDR2 (germline): SGHRS, YFSETQ. The CDR3, as DNA: TGCGCCAGCAGCTTGGGACGGGGACTTTATAGCATCGATGAGCAGTTCTTC. It specifies CASSLGRGLYSIDEQFF.

CDR3 nucleotides: TGTGCCAGCAGCAGAGCGTCGGGGGAGGTTTCCTATGGCTACACCTTC. Its translation: CASSRASGEVSYGYTF. V is TRBV5-4 and J is TRBJ1-2; tentatively, D is TRBD1 (5 bases). CDR3 length equals 16 residues. CDR1 and CDR2 (germline): SGHNT, YYREEE (reference sequence). Deletions cut 4 bases from V and 4 bases from J, with 20 bases between. The full variable domain, in which reference TRBV5-4 and TRBJ1-2 provide the parts outside the CDR3, is ETGVTQSPTHLIKTRGQQVTLRCSSQSGHNTVSWYQQALGQGPQFIFQYYREEENGRGNFPPRFSGLQFPNYSSELNVNALELDDSALYLCASSRASGEVSYGYTFGSGTRLTVV.

This clone appeared once. This chain uses TRBV29-1 with TRBJ1-1; the D is unclear. The V gene lost 4 bases and the J gene lost 6 bases, with 15 bases spanning the gap. Germline-derived CDR1 and CDR2 are SQVTM and ANQGSEA. This CDR3 has 13 residues. In DNA form, the CDR3 reads TGCAGCGTTGGGAGGCATGCGATGGCTGAAGCTTTCTTT. It translates to CSVGRHAMAEAFF.

The chain couples TRBV28 to TRBJ2-7; 12 bases map to TRBD1. Losses at the gene ends were 6 bases for V and 0 bases for J; bases not matched to a gene: 12. Germline V gene lookup returns CDR1 MDHEN and CDR2 SYDVKM. This CDR3 is 18 amino acids long. CDR3 residues: CASSYTGQGAANSYEQYF. DNA for the CDR3: TGTGCCAGCAGCTACACGGGACAGGGGGCGGCCAACTCCTACGAGCAGTACTTC.

The J gene is TRBJ2-2, the V gene TRBV10-2; 16 nucleotides line up with TRBD2. J gave up 6 bases and V 6 bases, and 4 bases lay outside the gene matches. The CDR3 has 16 residues. Germline V gene lookup returns CDR1 WSHSY and CDR2 SAAADI. Here the CDR3 reads CASRQGTSGGAGELFF. DNA of the CDR3: TGCGCCAGCAGACAGGGGACTAGCGGGGGGGCCGGGGAGCTGTTTTTT.